This T cell receptor (beta chain) was sequenced during a study of cytomegalovirus exposure and HLA in healthy donors. The PCR made use of 60 Vbeta and 13 Jbeta primers. Original analysis: Later, an analysis found about 77 million unique TCR beta chains, and 8.5 million to 12 million of these were shared. The protocol was immunoSEQ multiplex PCR, while the TCRdb copy is restricted to in-frame clones and leaves out a portion. That table furnishes V, J and clone size, whereas the DNA furnished D and trimming. The repertoire holds around 76,000 clones, with around 76% as singletons. The CDR3 extends over 15 amino acids. The germline V gene encodes CDR1 MNHNS and CDR2 SASEGT. V was trimmed by 2 bases and J by 5 bases, leaving 14 bases between them.

The sample consisted of PBMCs. The genes are TRBV6-1 and TRBJ2-3; D not certain. The TCR originated in a man aged 40-55 years in good health and CMV-seronegative. The CDR3 here is CASSEIRSHGDTQYF. The CDR3 nucleotides read TGTGCCAGCAGTGAAATACGGTCCCACGGAGATACGCAGTATTTT.